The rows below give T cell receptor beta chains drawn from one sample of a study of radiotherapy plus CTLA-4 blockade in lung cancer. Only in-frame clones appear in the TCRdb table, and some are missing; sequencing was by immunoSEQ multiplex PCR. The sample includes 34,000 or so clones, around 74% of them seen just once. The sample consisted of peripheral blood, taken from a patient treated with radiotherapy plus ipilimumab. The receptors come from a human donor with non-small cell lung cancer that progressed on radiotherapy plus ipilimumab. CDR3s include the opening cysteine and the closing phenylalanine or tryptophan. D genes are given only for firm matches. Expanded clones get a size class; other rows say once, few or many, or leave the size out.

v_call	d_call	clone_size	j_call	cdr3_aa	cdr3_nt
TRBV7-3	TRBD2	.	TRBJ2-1	CASSPGLAGGENEQFF	TGTGCCAGCAGCCCCGGACTAGCGGGAGGCGAGAATGAGCAGTTCTTC
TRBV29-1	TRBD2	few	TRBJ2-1	CSVGGGERYNEQFF	TGCAGCGTTGGCGGGGGGGAGAGGTACAATGAGCAGTTCTTC
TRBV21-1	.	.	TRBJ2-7	CASRDSHSNEQYF	TGTGCCAGCAGGGACAGTCACTCAAACGAGCAGTACTTC
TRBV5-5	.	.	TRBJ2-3	CASSLAGGGDTQYF	TGTGCCAGCAGCTTGGCCGGGGGAGGAGATACGCAGTATTTT
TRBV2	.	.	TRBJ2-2	CASSADRVRSGELFF	TGTGCCAGCAGCGCGGACCGGGTAAGGTCCGGGGAGCTGTTTTTT
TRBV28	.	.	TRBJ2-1	CASTPAGWINEQFF	TGTGCCAGCACCCCCGCTGGGTGGATCAATGAGCAGTTCTTC
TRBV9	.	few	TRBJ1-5	CASSLGLGNQPQHF	TGTGCCAGCAGCCTGGGACTTGGAAATCAGCCCCAGCATTTT
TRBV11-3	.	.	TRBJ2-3	CASSQTSPPDTQYF	TGTGCCAGCAGCCAAACTTCTCCCCCAGATACGCAGTATTTT
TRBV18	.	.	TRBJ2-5	CASSPVRREQETQYF	TGTGCCAGCTCACCGGTTAGAAGGGAACAAGAGACCCAGTACTTC
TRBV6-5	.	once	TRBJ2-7	CASSYRDTAPYEQYF	TGTGCCAGCAGTTACCGGGACACCGCCCCCTACGAGCAGTACTTC
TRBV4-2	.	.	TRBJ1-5	CASSQDGGGRSNQPQHF	TGTGCCAGCAGCCAAGATGGAGGAGGGCGCAGCAATCAGCCCCAGCATTTT
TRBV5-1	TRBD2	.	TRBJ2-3	CASSLALAGADTQYF	TGCGCCAGCAGCTTGGCTCTAGCGGGAGCGGATACGCAGTATTTT
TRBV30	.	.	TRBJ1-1	CAWSVQRGYTEAFF	TGTGCCTGGAGTGTACAGCGGGGATACACTGAAGCTTTCTTT
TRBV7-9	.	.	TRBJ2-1	CASSLLLGSYNEQFF	TGTGCCAGCAGCTTATTACTCGGATCCTACAATGAGCAGTTCTTC
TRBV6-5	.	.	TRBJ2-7	CASSYGPYEQYF	TGTGCCAGCAGTTACGGACCCTACGAGCAGTACTTC
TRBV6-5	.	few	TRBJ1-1	CASSWGRMNTEAFF	TGTGCCAGCAGTTGGGGACGGATGAACACTGAAGCTTTCTTT
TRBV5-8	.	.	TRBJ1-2	CASSSPGYSGYTF	TGTGCCAGCAGCTCCCCAGGGTACAGTGGCTACACCTTC
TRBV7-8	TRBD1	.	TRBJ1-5	CASSAHRGPSQPQHF	TGTGCCAGCAGCGCCCACAGGGGGCCTAGTCAGCCCCAGCATTTT
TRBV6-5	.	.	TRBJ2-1	CASGIGAPYNEQFF	TGTGCCAGCGGGATCGGGGCGCCGTACAATGAGCAGTTCTTC
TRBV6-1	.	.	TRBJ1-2	CASSDWTANYGYTF	TGTGCCAGCAGTGACTGGACAGCTAACTATGGCTACACCTTC
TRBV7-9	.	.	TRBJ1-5	CASSDRGTKPQHF	TGTGCCAGCAGCGATCGGGGGACCAAGCCCCAGCATTTT
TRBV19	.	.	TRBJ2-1	CASSWDSFGQFF	TGTGCCAGTAGTTGGGACTCGTTTGGGCAGTTCTTC
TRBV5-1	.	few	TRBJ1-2	CASSLQGRGDGYTF	TGCGCCAGCAGCTTGCAGGGGCGCGGTGATGGCTACACCTTC
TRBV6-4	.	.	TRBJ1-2	CASSFPNPHGKTYGYTF	TGTGCCAGCAGTTTCCCAAACCCACACGGAAAGACCTATGGCTACACCTTC
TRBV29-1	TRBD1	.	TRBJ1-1	CSARSGTGDPEAFF	TGCAGCGCTCGCTCCGGGACAGGGGACCCTGAAGCTTTCTTT
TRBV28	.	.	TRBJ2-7	CASRAGSRRSYEQYF	TGTGCCAGCAGAGCAGGGAGTCGACGTTCCTACGAGCAGTACTTC
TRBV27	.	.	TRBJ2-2	CASSHLGAGELFF	TGTGCCAGCAGTCACCTGGGAGCCGGGGAGCTGTTTTTT
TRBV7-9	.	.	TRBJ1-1	CASSPPALMNTEASF	TGTGCCAGCAGCCCCCCCGCACTCATGAACACTGAAGCTTCCTTT
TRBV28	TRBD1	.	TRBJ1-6	CASSTGGIASPLHF	TGTGCCAGCAGCACAGGGGGGATTGCTTCACCCCTCCACTTT
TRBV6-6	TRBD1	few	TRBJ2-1	CASRQGMGEQFF	TGTGCCAGCAGACAGGGGATGGGTGAGCAGTTCTTC
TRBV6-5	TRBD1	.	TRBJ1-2	CASRPDRGPYGYTF	TGTGCCAGCAGACCCGACAGGGGCCCCTATGGCTACACCTTC
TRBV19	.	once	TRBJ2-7	CASSRGGQGSYEQYF	TGTGCCAGTAGTCGTGGGGGGCAGGGCAGCTACGAGCAGTACTTC
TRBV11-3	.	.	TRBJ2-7	CASSPGGQAYEQYF	TGTGCCAGCAGCCCCGGGGGACAAGCCTACGAGCAGTACTTC
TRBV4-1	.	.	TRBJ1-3	CASSQAIGNTIYF	TGCGCCAGCAGCCAAGCGATTGGAAACACCATATATTTT
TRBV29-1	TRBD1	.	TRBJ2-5	CSVFGQGIQETQYF	TGCAGCGTTTTCGGACAGGGTATCCAAGAGACCCAGTACTTC
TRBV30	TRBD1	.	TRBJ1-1	CAWIGGTGGSNTEAFF	TGTGCCTGGATTGGAGGGACAGGGGGCTCGAACACTGAAGCTTTCTTT
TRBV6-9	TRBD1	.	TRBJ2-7	CASSYGQGAYEQYF	TGTGCCAGCAGTTATGGGCAGGGGGCCTACGAGCAGTACTTC
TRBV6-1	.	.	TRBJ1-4	CASSADSPLEKLFF	TGTGCCAGCAGTGCAGACTCGCCCCTTGAAAAACTGTTTTTT
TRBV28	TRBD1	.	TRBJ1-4	CASSHRGTNEKLFF	TGTGCCAGCAGCCACAGGGGCACGAATGAAAAACTGTTTTTT
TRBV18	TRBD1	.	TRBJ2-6	CASSTTGGASGANVLTF	TGTGCCAGCTCTACTACAGGGGGCGCTTCTGGGGCCAACGTCCTGACTTTC
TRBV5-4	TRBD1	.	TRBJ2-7	CASSSGQGNYEQYF	TGTGCCAGCAGCTCCGGACAGGGTAACTACGAGCAGTACTTC
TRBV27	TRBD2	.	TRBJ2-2	CASTPGWGSGGPNTGELFF	TGTGCCAGCACCCCGGGGTGGGGTAGCGGGGGGCCGAACACCGGGGAGCTGTTTTTT
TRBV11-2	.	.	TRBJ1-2	CASRPSGGEAYGYTF	TGTGCCAGCAGGCCTTCGGGGGGAGAGGCCTATGGCTACACCTTC
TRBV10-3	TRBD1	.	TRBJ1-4	CATRQGEEKLFF	TGTGCCACCCGACAGGGGGAGGAAAAACTGTTTTTT
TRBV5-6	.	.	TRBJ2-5	CASTIWRQYEKLSRETQYF	TGTGCCAGCACCATATGGCGGCAGTATGAAAAACTTTCGCGGGAGACCCAGTACTTC
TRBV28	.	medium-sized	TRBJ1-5	CASSPTEYQPQHF	TGTGCCAGCAGTCCGACGGAATATCAGCCCCAGCATTTT
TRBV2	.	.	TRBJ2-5	CASSYSQETQYF	TGTGCCAGCAGCTACAGCCAAGAGACCCAGTACTTC
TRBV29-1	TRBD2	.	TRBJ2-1	CSVAGGNYNEQFF	TGCAGCGTTGCGGGGGGAAACTACAATGAGCAGTTCTTC
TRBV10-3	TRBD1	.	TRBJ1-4	CAISESGTGASLNEKLFF	TGTGCCATCAGTGAGTCTGGGACAGGGGCCAGCCTTAATGAAAAACTGTTTTTT
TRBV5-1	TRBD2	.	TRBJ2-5	CASSFLSSGSQETQYF	TGCGCCAGCAGCTTTCTTAGTAGCGGGTCCCAAGAGACCCAGTACTTC
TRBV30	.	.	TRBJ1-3	CAWRGGGNTIYF	TGTGCCTGGAGAGGGGGTGGAAACACCATATATTTT